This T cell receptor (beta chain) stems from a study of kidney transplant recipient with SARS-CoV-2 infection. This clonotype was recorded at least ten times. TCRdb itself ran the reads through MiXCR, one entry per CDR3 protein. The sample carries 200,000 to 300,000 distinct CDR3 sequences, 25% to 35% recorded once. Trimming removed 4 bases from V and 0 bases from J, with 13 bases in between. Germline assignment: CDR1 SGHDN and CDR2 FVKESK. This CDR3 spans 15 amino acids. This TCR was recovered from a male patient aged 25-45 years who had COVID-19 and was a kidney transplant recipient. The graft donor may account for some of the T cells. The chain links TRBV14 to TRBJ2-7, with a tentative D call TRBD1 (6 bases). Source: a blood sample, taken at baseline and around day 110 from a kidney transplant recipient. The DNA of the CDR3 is TGTGCCAGCAGCCTCCGGGACACCTACTCCTACGAGCAGTACTTC. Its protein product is CASSLRDTYSYEQYF.